Presented here are 24 T cell receptor beta chains from one specimen sequenced in a study of blood T cell repertoires in COVID-19. Produced via immunoSEQ multiplex PCR; TCRdb's table is partial and in-frame only. The sample records 300,000 to 350,000 clones, 88% being singletons. The sample was peripheral blood. The source is a woman aged 30 to 39 with COVID-19, enrolled during active disease.

The chain combines TRBV2 with TRBJ2-7, with a weak D call TRBD2 (5 bases). V lost 5 bases and J lost 0, with 8 bases in between. There are 13 residues in the CDR3. Germline-derived CDR1 and CDR2 are SNHLY and FYNNEI. The CDR3 DNA reads TGTGCCAGCAGTCTGGGGAGCTCCTACGAGCAGTACGTC. Translation: CASSLGSSYEQYV.

The chain joins TRBV2 to TRBJ2-1; 8 bases map to TRBD1. Germline values: CDR1 SNHLY, CDR2 FYNNEI. This CDR3 comprises 15 residues. The V segment lost 6 bases and the J segment 6 bases; nucleotides outside the gene matches: 10. For the CDR3, the DNA is TGTGCCAGCAGCGGGGACAGGCTCACGGGCAATGAGCAGTTCTTC. It encodes CASSGDRLTGNEQFF.

The V and J genes are TRBV7-9 and TRBJ1-2, with TRBD1 matching 8 bases. With V trimmed by 5 bases and J by 0 bases, 11 bases remained unmatched. The V gene's germline CDR1 is SEHNR and CDR2 FQNEAQ (reference sequence). The CDR3 covers 17 residues. The CDR3: CASSPRDRPSSNYGYTF. As DNA, the CDR3 is TGTGCCAGCAGCCCCCGGGACAGGCCCAGCTCTAACTATGGCTACACCTTC.

The chain uses TRBV30 and TRBJ1-1, with D unresolved. The CDR3 covers 15 residues. V was cut by 3 bases and J by 3 bases, with 17 bases left in between. Germline loops: CDR1 GTSNPN, CDR2 SVGIG (reference sequence). The CDR3 protein is CAWRAGISADTEAFF. CDR3 nucleotide sequence: TGTGCCTGGAGGGCCGGGATCTCGGCGGACACTGAAGCTTTCTTT.

The CDR3 DNA sequence: TGCGCCAGCAGTCTTCAAGGTCGGGCTGAAGCTTTCTTT. It translates to CASSLQGRAEAFF. This rearrangement joins TRBV4-3 to TRBJ1-1; D remains ambiguous. Deletions cut 6 bases from V and 6 bases from J, with 14 bases between. The germline V gene encodes CDR1 LGHNA and CDR2 YSLEER. The CDR3 extends over 13 amino acids.

The count of this clone is one. V and J are TRBV19 and TRBJ1-2; D call uncertain. The length of the CDR3 is 14 residues. Per germline, CDR1 LNHDA and CDR2 SQIVND (reference sequence). Trimming removed 3 bases at V and 4 bases at J, with 12 bases between. CDR3 residues: CASSIGWQVYGYTF. The CDR3 DNA follows: TGTGCCAGTAGTATCGGCTGGCAGGTCTATGGCTACACCTTC.

The chain recombines TRBV2 with TRBJ2-6; D ambiguous. Germline CDR1 is SNHLY and CDR2 is FYNNEI. This CDR3 contains 14 residues. Trimming took off 8 bases at V and 0 bases at J, with 8 bases between the two ends. CDR3 sequence: CASYSYSGANVLTF. In nucleotides, the CDR3 is TGTGCCAGCTACAGCTACTCTGGGGCCAACGTCCTGACTTTC.

This chain uses TRBV28 with TRBJ2-2, with 11 bases identical to TRBD1. Germline lookup yields CDR1 MDHEN and CDR2 SYDVKM. V trimming: 5 bases; J trimming: 3 bases; junction bases outside the gene matches: 2. This CDR3 has 15 amino acids. CDR3: CASSGTGGYTGELFF. In nucleotides, the CDR3 is TGTGCCAGCAGTGGGACAGGGGGGTACACCGGGGAGCTGTTTTTT.

This clone was counted only a few times. The chain employs TRBV7-2 and TRBJ2-3; D is perhaps TRBD2 (6 bases). The CDR3 totals 13 residues. V lost 5 bases and J 5 bases, leaving 11 bases between the germline ends. Germline V CDR1 and CDR2: SGHTA, FQGNSA. This chain's CDR3 is CASSRRGGDTQYF. CDR3 DNA: TGTGCCAGCAGCCGACGGGGAGGAGATACGCAGTATTTT.

The chain has TRBV29-1 and TRBJ2-1, with TRBD2 as a possible D gene (6 bases). V was clipped by 5 bases and J by 7 bases, with 6 bases between them. This CDR3 has 10 residues. Germline loops: CDR1 SQVTM, CDR2 ANQGSEA. For the CDR3, the DNA is TGCAGCGTTCTAGCGAATGAGCAGTTCTTC. Translation: CSVLANEQFF.

The rearrangement joins TRBV19 to TRBJ2-7, with 10 bases fitting TRBD1. The CDR3 spans 13 residues. The trim removed 4 bases at V and 6 bases at J, leaving 3 bases unmatched. The germline V gene encodes CDR1 LNHDA and CDR2 SQIVND (reference sequence). CDR3 DNA sequence: TGTGCCAGTAGTACCGGACAGGGGGGCGAGCAGTACTTC. It encodes CASSTGQGGEQYF.

The chain recombines TRBV5-1 with TRBJ1-2; maybe TRBD1 (5 bases). With 4 bases removed from V and 5 bases from J, the gap between germline ends came to 18 bases. Germline V gene data show CDR1 as SGHRS and CDR2 as YFSETQ. The CDR3 runs to 15 residues. The CDR3: CASSPGTRTGYGYTF. CDR3 sequence (DNA): TGCGCCAGCAGCCCCGGGACTCGAACTGGGTATGGCTACACCTTC.

The chain recombines TRBV6-1 with TRBJ2-5; 7 positions match TRBD1. The CDR3 has 15 amino acids. J lost 5 bases, V lost 3 bases, and 9 bases had no gene match. Germline values: CDR1 MNHNS, CDR2 SASEGT. The CDR3 coding sequence is TGTGCCAGCAGTGATATAAGACAGGGCTGGGAGACCCAGTACTTC. Its translation: CASSDIRQGWETQYF.

The V and J genes are TRBV19 and TRBJ2-2; no clear D gene. Germline V gives CDR1 LNHDA, CDR2 SQIVND (reference sequence). Trimming removed 6 bases at V and 0 bases at J, with 8 bases between. The CDR3 has 14 residues. The CDR3 DNA reads TGTGCCAGTAGCAGGAAATCGAACACCGGGGAGCTGTTTTTT. Protein sequence: CASSRKSNTGELFF.

This chain joins TRBV7-9 and TRBJ1-1; no clear D. This CDR3 is built from 13 residues. V was clipped by 8 bases and J by 4 bases, with 14 bases between them. CDR1 is SEHNR and CDR2 is FQNEAQ in the germline V gene (reference sequence). Written as DNA, the CDR3 is TGTGCCAGCGATCAAAACTCGGGCACTGAAGCTTTCTTT. It yields the protein CASDQNSGTEAFF.

The CDR3 coding sequence is TGTGCCAGCAGCTTAGGGCTAGCCCTTGTGTCAGATACGCAGTATTTT. This codes for CASSLGLALVSDTQYF. V usage is TRBV7-2 and J usage is TRBJ2-3; weak D call: TRBD2 (5 bases). V lost 1 base and J 4 bases, leaving 15 bases between the germline ends. This CDR3 has 16 amino acids. Germline CDR1 and CDR2: SGHTA and FQGNSA.

This clone was picked up a small number of times. This chain joins TRBV7-3 and TRBJ2-1; D may be TRBD2 (6 bases). The germline CDR1 and CDR2 sequences are SGHTA and FQGTGA. Deletions cut 1 base from V and 9 bases from J, with 19 bases between. CDR3 length: 16 residues. This CDR3 is CASSLNWVAAGSEQFF. CDR3 DNA: TGTGCCAGCAGCTTAAACTGGGTAGCGGCGGGGAGTGAGCAGTTCTTC.

The chain uses TRBV19 and TRBJ2-7; TRBD1 matches 7 bases. V was clipped by 2 bases and J by 3 bases; unmatched bases: 7. CDR1 is LNHDA and CDR2 is SQIVND in the germline V gene (reference sequence). This CDR3 comprises 15 residues. This CDR3 is CASSITGAAGYEQYF. CDR3 bases: TGTGCCAGTAGTATAACAGGGGCCGCCGGCTACGAGCAGTACTTC.

This clone came up a few times. The chain has TRBV6-2 or TRBV6-3 and TRBJ1-2; D is ambiguous. Germline lookup yields CDR1 MNHEY and CDR2 SVGEGT. The V and J ends lost 2 bases and 8 bases respectively, with 15 bases between them. This CDR3 has 14 residues. CDR3 in amino acids: CASSYDEGLRGYTF. The CDR3 DNA reads as TGTGCCAGCAGTTACGACGAGGGTCTGAGAGGCTACACCTTC.

CDR3 residues: CASSKTGYSNQPQHF. DNA for the CDR3: TGCGCCAGCAGCAAGACAGGGTATAGCAATCAGCCCCAGCATTTT. The rearrangement uses TRBV4-1 and TRBJ1-5, with 7 bases that match TRBD1. The ends lost 5 bases at V and 0 bases at J; junction bases unmatched: 4. The germline CDR1 and CDR2 sequences are MGHRA and YSYEKL. CDR3 size: 15 residues.

The chain is built from TRBV3-1 (or the pseudogene TRBV3-2) and TRBJ1-4; 9 nucleotides align to TRBD1. From germline, CDR1 is LGHDT and CDR2 YNNKEL (reference sequence). With V trimmed by 6 bases and J by 1 base, 9 bases remained unmatched. The CDR3 runs to 17 residues. For the CDR3, the DNA is TGTGCCAGCAGTCATGGGGGACAGGGAGAAACTAATGAAAAACTGTTTTTT. It encodes CASSHGGQGETNEKLFF.

This rearrangement joins TRBV27 to TRBJ2-2; 9 bases fit TRBD2. CDR1 is MNHEY, CDR2 SMNVEV, per germline (reference sequence). V lost 6 bases to trimming and J lost 6 bases; unmatched junction nucleotides: 5. The CDR3 runs to 14 residues. The CDR3 sequence is CASSPAGGAGELFF. CDR3 sequence (DNA): TGTGCCAGCAGCCCAGCGGGGGGAGCCGGGGAGCTGTTTTTT.

The chain couples TRBV6-2 or TRBV6-3 to TRBJ2-1; 14 bases align to TRBD2. The CDR3 sequence is 16 residues long. With V trimmed by 6 bases and J by 9 bases, 10 bases remained unmatched. Germline V gene lookup returns CDR1 MNHEY and CDR2 SVGEGT. The CDR3 loop reads CASSRPTSGGAFEQFF. CDR3 DNA sequence: TGTGCCAGCAGCCGTCCGACTAGCGGGGGGGCTTTTGAGCAGTTCTTC.

The chain has TRBV7-3 and TRBJ1-2; no clear D. Between the trimmed V and J ends, which lost 2 bases and 7 bases, there was a span of 17 bases. This CDR3 is 15 amino acids long. CDR1 and CDR2 from the germline V gene are SGHTA and FQGTGA. CDR3 coding DNA: TGTGCCAGCAGCTTAGCCCCGGACTTAGGAAGTGGCTACACCTTC. Protein: CASSLAPDLGSGYTF.